This T cell receptor beta chain was identified during a study of beta chain features in type 1 diabetes. Study-wide background: In age, gender and cell yields, patients were similar to healthy donors. Notes on the study in general: Moderate but significant shortening of TCRB CDR3s was recorded in all four CD4+ subsets from Type 1 diabetes patients.

Expressed TCRB transcripts were sequenced after all isolated RNA was converted to cDNA. Sequencing used immunoSEQ multiplex PCR; TCRdb keeps in-frame clones, though not all of them. The repertoire has 60,000 to 75,000 clones, about three fifths of them found once; the top ten carry 2.2%. On average, the one heparinised blood draw given by each donor was approximately 120 mL. The CDR3 is 14 residues long. Germline V gene lookup returns CDR1 SGHTA and CDR2 FQGTGA. J gave up 9 bases and V 2 bases, and 5 bases lay outside the gene matches. Remarks on this clone: What it recognizes is unknown.

The source of this sequence is a woman aged 18-30 years in good health. The V and J genes are TRBV7-3 and TRBJ2-1, with 9 bases that match TRBD2. The sample was Tregs from blood. The CDR3 is CASSLAGGQGEQFF. DNA for the CDR3: TGTGCCAGCAGCTTAGCGGGGGGGCAGGGTGAGCAGTTCTTC.